This T cell receptor (beta chain) was profiled in a study of cytomegalovirus exposure and HLA in healthy donors. Study-level results: Across HLA loci, a later analysis found differing TCR association rates, with DRB1 most and HLA-C fewest.

In the case of this clone: No antigen is known for it.

A multiplex PCR was run with 60 Vbeta primers and 13 Jbeta primers. Measured with immunoSEQ multiplex PCR; TCRdb has only the in-frame clones, and not every one. The table shows approximately 120,000 clones, with about 80% occurring only once. The receptor was isolated from a woman aged 50 to 65 in good health and CMV-seropositive. Sequencing used PBMCs.

Here the CDR3 reads CASTRGGDTEAFF. CDR3 sequence (DNA): TGTGCCAGCACCCGAGGAGGGGACACTGAAGCTTTCTTT. The V gene is TRBV6-1, the J gene TRBJ1-1, with D tentatively TRBD1 (5 bases). The CDR3 contains 13 residues. Germline V gene lookup returns CDR1 MNHNS and CDR2 SASEGT. Deletions cut 7 bases from V and 3 bases from J, with 12 bases between.